This T cell receptor beta chain was sequenced during a study of T-cell reconstitution after alpha-beta-depleted transplantation in children. Overall study findings and caveats: T-cell numbers and diversity, one year after transplant, stemmed largely from T cells that were newly produced. At around two months after transplant, the alpha-beta T cells were reportedly derived from several hundred expanded clones that came from non-depleted graft cells.

Preparation of the TCRbeta library used unique molecular identifiers. TCRdb passed the PCR reads through MiXCR, listing each CDR3 protein once. The sample carries 480,000 or so distinct CDR3 sequences, over 9.5% recorded once. This clonotype was seen many times. What it binds is not known. J lost 3 bases, V lost 0 bases, and 8 bases had no gene match. Germline CDR1 is MNHEY and CDR2 is SMNVEV (reference sequence). CDR3 length: 16 residues. The chain links TRBV27 to TRBJ2-7; 7 nucleotides line up with TRBD2. The sequences come from PBMCs, collected before TCRalphabeta/CD19-depleted stem cell transplant. The TCR was taken from a child aged 2-9 years with inherited bone marrow failure, due to receive a stem cell transplant. The chain's CDR3 is CASSLSGLAVIYEQYF. The CDR3 coding sequence is TGTGCCAGCAGTTTATCCGGGCTAGCGGTAATCTACGAGCAGTACTTC.